These 4 T cell receptor beta chains were sequenced from one sample in a study of shared clonotypes between healthy human individuals. The repertoire was sequenced with immunoSEQ multiplex PCR; TCRdb's copy has only in-frame clones and lacks some. The table records about a million clones, about 80% of them present only once. The sample consisted of memory CD4+ T cells from PBMCs. Subset denoted: CD45RA-negative fraction. The receptors shown here come from a man younger than 35 in good health. Some clones in this sample may be carry-over from other donors' samples.

The J gene is TRBJ2-7, the V gene TRBV29-1; 12 bases are a match to TRBD1. Germline V CDR1 and CDR2: SQVTM, ANQGSEA. The trim removed 7 bases at V and 3 bases at J, leaving 10 bases unmatched. The CDR3 runs to 15 residues. The CDR3 loop reads CSAEKGTGGVYEQYF. The DNA of the CDR3 is TGCAGCGCAGAAAAAGGGACAGGGGGCGTCTACGAGCAGTACTTC.

This clone was picked up one time. V usage is TRBV7-9 and J usage is TRBJ2-1, with D possibly being TRBD2 (6 bases). V shed 2 bases and J shed 5 bases, with 16 bases lying between them. This CDR3 has 16 residues. Germline V gives CDR1 SEHNR, CDR2 FQNEAQ (reference sequence). CDR3 coding DNA: TGTGCCAGCAGCTTACCATCCGGGACTGCCGACAATGAGCAGTTCTTC. Translation gives CASSLPSGTADNEQFF.

This clone was seen once. The chain employs TRBV7-9 and TRBJ2-4, with D tentatively TRBD2 (6 bases). V gave up 5 bases and J gave up 7 bases, with 12 bases separating them. In germline, CDR1 is SEHNR, CDR2 FQNEAQ (reference sequence). CDR3 size: 13 residues. CDR3 nucleotide sequence: TGTGCCAGCAGCCCTCCGGGGAGGAACATTCAGTACTTC. Protein sequence: CASSPPGRNIQYF.

This chain uses TRBV7-3 with TRBJ2-1, with 7 bases lining up with TRBD1. The V gene end was trimmed by 5 bases and the J gene end by 7 bases; junction bases not matched to a gene: 11. The CDR3 runs to 15 residues. CDR1 SGHTA and CDR2 FQGTGA come from the germline V gene. The CDR3 nucleotides read TGTGCCAGCAGCCCATGGGGGACAGACGTTAATGAGCAGTTCTTC. Translating it yields CASSPWGTDVNEQFF.